This entry describes one T cell receptor (beta chain). The record originates from a study of early stage breast cancer tumors. Germline CDR1 and CDR2: SGDLS and YYNGEE. V was pared by 0 bases and J by 1 base, with 10 bases between. The CDR3 loop spans 15 amino acids. TCRdb's copy holds only in-frame clones and misses some; the assay was immunoSEQ multiplex PCR. Among some 41,000 clones listed, 70% to 80% were seen once. The chain joins TRBV9 to TRBJ1-1; D unresolved. Sequenced: blood. The receptor's source is a person in their fifties with breast cancer. Written as DNA, the CDR3 is TGTGCCAGCAGCGTAGAAGACAACCCGAACACTGAAGCTTTCTTT. Its translation is CASSVEDNPNTEAFF.